This TCR beta chain stems from a study of T cells expressing NK-cell markers. The overall study: Among the eight sequenced donors, seven tested HCMV-seropositive and one tested seronegative. Findings of the study overall: Specificity for HCMV among expanded NKG2C+ T cell clones was not established.

After re-calling the 5' RACE reads, TCRdb lists one entry per CDR3 protein, DNA absent. The sample features about 460,000 distinct CDR3 sequences, with 1.4% in its top ten. Details on this clonotype: Antigen specificity is unknown.

Sequenced material: blood T cells: a sorted CD56 or NKG2C T cell subset, CD4+ or CD8+ T cells, or bulk PBMC T cells (not recorded which). The sequence derives from a woman aged 50 to 60 in good health.

The CDR3 spells CASSYQTGGLGNEQFF. The chain combines TRBV7-3 with TRBJ2-1; TCRdb proposes TRBD1, but this gene call is untestable without DNA. In germline, CDR1 is SGHTA, CDR2 FQGTGA. The CDR3 is made up of 16 amino acids.